A selection of T cell receptor beta chains follows, all from one sample in a study of OX40 agonist ivuxolimab in advanced cancers. Sequenced by immunoSEQ multiplex PCR; TCRdb stores in-frame clones only, minus some. This sample has about 80,000 clones, with around 80% found just once. Sequences were derived from CD4+ or CD8+ T cells sorted from blood, sampled in a trial of the OX40 agonist ivuxolimab. All receptors come from an adult with an advanced solid tumor such as melanoma, head and neck, liver or kidney cancer. Each CDR3 is given with its conserved first and last residue. The D gene is left open where the match is weak. Clone size, where shown, is once, few, many, or a class for clones that have expanded.

clone_size d_call j_call v_call cdr3_aa cdr3_nt
. . TRBJ2-2 TRBV28 CASSLAREAGELFF TGTGCCAGCAGTTTGGCCAGGGAGGCCGGGGAGCTGTTTTTT
. . TRBJ1-3 TRBV30 CAWGPGNTIYF TGTGCCTGGGGTCCCGGAAACACCATATATTTT
. . TRBJ2-2 TRBV29-1 CSSHSARPNTGELFF TGCAGCTCCCATTCCGCAAGGCCGAACACCGGGGAGCTGTTTTTT
. . TRBJ2-2 TRBV6-5 CASSYNTGELFF TGTGCCAGCAGTTACAACACCGGGGAGCTGTTTTTT
. . TRBJ2-1 TRBV4-1 CASSYRRGGDYNEQFF TGCGCCAGCAGCTATCGGCGGGGTGGGGACTACAATGAGCAGTTCTTC
. TRBD2 TRBJ2-2 TRBV27 CASRSSGGPGELFF TGTGCCAGCAGGTCTAGCGGGGGACCCGGGGAGCTGTTTTTT
. . TRBJ2-6 TRBV27 CASSLTPTDLGSGANVLTF TGTGCCAGCAGTTTAACGCCGACAGACCTGGGCTCTGGGGCCAACGTCCTGACTTTC
. . TRBJ2-7 TRBV9 CASSTRLDTYEQYF TGTGCCAGCAGCACCCGACTAGATACCTACGAGCAGTACTTC
. . TRBJ2-1 TRBV9 CASSLLRGNQQFF TGTGCCAGCAGCCTATTACGCGGAAATCAGCAGTTCTTC
. . TRBJ1-1 TRBV10-2 CASSEYRVTEAFF TGCGCCAGCAGTGAGTACAGGGTAACTGAAGCTTTCTTT
once . TRBJ2-1 TRBV30 CAWIQRRVLGNEQFF TGTGCCTGGATCCAAAGGAGGGTCCTGGGGAATGAGCAGTTCTTC
. TRBD1 TRBJ2-5 TRBV6-6 CASSNNRGRETQYF TGTGCCAGCAGCAACAACAGGGGACGAGAGACCCAGTACTTC
. TRBD2 TRBJ2-1 TRBV6-5 CASSYSGGPNEQFF TGTGCCAGCAGCTACTCGGGGGGGCCCAATGAGCAGTTCTTC
. . TRBJ2-5 TRBV19 CASSILGGGYQETQYF TGTGCCAGTAGTATATTAGGTGGGGGTTACCAAGAGACCCAGTACTTC
. . TRBJ1-1 TRBV2 CANYRARGTEAFF TGTGCCAATTACAGGGCTCGAGGGACTGAAGCTTTCTTT
. . TRBJ2-4 TRBV10-2 CASTSPLAKNIQYF TGCGCCAGCACTTCTCCCCTAGCCAAAAACATTCAGTACTTC
. . TRBJ1-2 TRBV20-1 CSVRPSYGYTF TGCAGTGTACGACCCTCCTATGGCTACACCTTC
. . TRBJ1-1 TRBV11-2 CASSLVTNTEAFF TGTGCCAGCAGCTTAGTAACAAACACTGAAGCTTTCTTT
. . TRBJ2-2 TRBV7-6 CASSPGAGELFF TGTGCCAGCAGCCCAGGGGCCGGGGAGCTGTTTTTT
. TRBD1 TRBJ1-5 TRBV18 CASSRRDRAGQPQHF TGTGCCAGCTCACGTCGGGACAGGGCTGGTCAGCCCCAGCATTTT
. TRBD2 TRBJ2-7 TRBV7-2 CASSFGLAGVGDSYEQYF TGTGCCAGCAGCTTCGGACTAGCGGGAGTTGGTGACTCCTACGAGCAGTACTTC
. TRBD2 TRBJ2-7 TRBV9 CASSEDLAGRIYEQYF TGTGCCAGCAGCGAGGACCTAGCGGGAAGGATCTACGAGCAGTACTTC
. TRBD1 TRBJ2-1 TRBV7-2 CASSPGQGANEQFF TGTGCCAGCAGCCCGGGACAGGGGGCCAATGAGCAGTTCTTC
once TRBD1 TRBJ1-2 TRBV9 CASSLGTGRGGYTF TGTGCCAGCAGCCTTGGGACAGGACGAGGCGGCTACACCTTC
. . TRBJ2-7 TRBV5-1 CASSLNYEQYF TGCGCCAGCAGCCTAAACTACGAGCAGTACTTC
. . TRBJ1-5 TRBV28 CASSLAGVGNQPQHF TGTGCCAGCAGTTTGGCTGGGGTCGGGAATCAGCCCCAGCATTTT
. . TRBJ2-5 TRBV5-1 CASTPVVGTQYF TGCGCCAGCACCCCGGTGGTCGGGACCCAGTACTTC
. . TRBJ1-1 TRBV10-2 CASSESSNTEAFF TGCGCCAGCAGTGAGTCCTCGAACACTGAAGCTTTCTTT
. TRBD2 TRBJ2-1 TRBV9 CASSVWAGGWNEQFF TGTGCCAGCAGCGTATGGGCGGGAGGGTGGAATGAGCAGTTCTTC
. . TRBJ1-5 TRBV6-5 CASSLDGRYNQPQHF TGTGCCAGCAGCCTAGACGGACGGTACAATCAGCCCCAGCATTTT
. . TRBJ2-1 TRBV20-1 CSASRDREQFF TGCAGTGCTAGTCGGGATCGTGAGCAGTTCTTC
. . TRBJ2-2 TRBV5-1 CASSPISSASRYTGELFF TGCGCCAGCAGCCCGATTAGCTCGGCTAGCAGATACACCGGGGAGCTGTTTTTT
few . TRBJ1-6 TRBV9 CASSVGSGLHSPLHF TGTGCCAGCAGCGTCGGGTCCGGCCTGCATTCACCCCTCCACTTT
. . TRBJ1-1 TRBV11-2 CASSLRGGNTEAFF TGTGCCAGCAGCTTGAGAGGGGGGAACACTGAAGCTTTCTTT
. . TRBJ2-1 TRBV7-3 CASSLTPSRDHEQFF TGTGCCAGCAGCTTGACCCCCAGTCGGGACCATGAGCAGTTCTTC
. . TRBJ1-2 TRBV27 CASSGRGGYGYTF TGTGCCAGCAGTGGCCGGGGAGGGTATGGCTACACCTTC
. TRBD1 TRBJ2-5 TRBV27 CASSLTGAGETQYF TGTGCCAGCAGCCTGACAGGGGCGGGGGAGACCCAGTACTTC
few . TRBJ2-1 TRBV7-8 CASSLAVEQFF TGTGCCAGCAGCTTAGCGGTGGAGCAGTTCTTC
. TRBD1 TRBJ2-1 TRBV18 CASSKDRSSYNEQFF TGTGCCAGCTCGAAGGACAGGAGCTCCTACAATGAGCAGTTCTTC
. . TRBJ1-3 TRBV11-2 CASSLVTGSSGNTIYF TGTGCCAGCAGCTTAGTGACGGGGAGCTCTGGAAACACCATATATTTT
few . TRBJ2-5 TRBV4-1 CASSQDTGRGQETQYF TGCGCCAGCAGCCAAGATACGGGCAGGGGCCAAGAGACCCAGTACTTC
few . TRBJ1-1 TRBV30 CAWSVAGIGTEAFF TGTGCCTGGAGTGTCGCGGGTATCGGCACTGAAGCTTTCTTT
. . TRBJ2-2 TRBV4-3 CASSQDEGDANTGELFF TGCGCCAGCAGCCAAGATGAGGGAGACGCGAACACCGGGGAGCTGTTTTTT
. TRBD2 TRBJ2-1 TRBV6-4 CASSDWRGASNEQFF TGTGCCAGCAGTGACTGGCGGGGGGCAAGCAATGAGCAGTTCTTC
. . TRBJ2-3 TRBV5-5 CASSVTTYPYF TGTGCCAGCAGCGTTACTACGTATCCGTATTTT